This TCR beta chain is from a study of tumor-infiltrating lymphocytes in primary liver carcinoma. In regard to this clonotype: Its antigen is unknown. The junction shows a germline mismatch at one end, possibly a read error.

Without any cell sorting, roughly 20-33 mg of bulk tissue yielded co-extracted RNA and DNA. Patients carried chronic HBV infection without prior treatment. Germline CDR1 and CDR2: SQVTM and ANQGSEA. The CDR3 length is 12 residues. Findings and limits, study-wide: A significantly higher top-250-clone fraction was found in tumors than in blood (p = 0.039). Tumor-adjacent and tumor-blood pairs showed less overlap than tumor region pairs. A fraction of only about 8-24% of top clones appeared in all five tumor regions.

Production of TCR beta cDNA used approximately 0.55 ug total RNA together with a constant-region primer. Slightly modified ARM-PCR, run as three nested multiplex PCR rounds, produced the TCR beta libraries. TRBV1-TRBV30 forward and Cbeta reverse primers drove the first two roughly 10-cycle rounds. TCRdb called the multiplex PCR reads again in MiXCR, with one record for every CDR3 protein. The sample has some 25,000 distinct CDR3 sequences; around 84% are singletons. This sequence originates from a man aged 40-50 years with primary liver carcinoma and hepatitis B virus infection. V and J are TRBV29-1 and TRBJ1-1, with D hard to call. The sample was liver tumor tissue from sampling region 3. The subset: tumor region T3, left-lateral pole. CDR3 in DNA: TGTAGCGTTGTGGGCACCATGGGTGAAGCTTTCTTT. Translation: CSVVGTMGEAFF.